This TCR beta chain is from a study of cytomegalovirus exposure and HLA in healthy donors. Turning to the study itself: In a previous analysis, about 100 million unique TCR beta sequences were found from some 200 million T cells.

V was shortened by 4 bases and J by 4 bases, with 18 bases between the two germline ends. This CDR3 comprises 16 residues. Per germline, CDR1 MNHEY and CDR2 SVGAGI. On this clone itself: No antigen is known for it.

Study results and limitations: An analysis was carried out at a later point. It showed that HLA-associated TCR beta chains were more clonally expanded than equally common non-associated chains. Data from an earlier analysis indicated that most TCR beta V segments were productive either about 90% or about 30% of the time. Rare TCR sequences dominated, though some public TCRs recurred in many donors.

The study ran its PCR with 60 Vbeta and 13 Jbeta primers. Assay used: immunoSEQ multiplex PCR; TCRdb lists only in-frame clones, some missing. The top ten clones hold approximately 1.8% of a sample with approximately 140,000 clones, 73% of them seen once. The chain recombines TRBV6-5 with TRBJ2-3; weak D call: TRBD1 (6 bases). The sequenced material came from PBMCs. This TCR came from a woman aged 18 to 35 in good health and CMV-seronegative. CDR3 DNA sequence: TGTGCCAGCAGTTTAGCCCAGGGGTTCCGACCAGATACGCAGTATTTT. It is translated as CASSLAQGFRPDTQYF.